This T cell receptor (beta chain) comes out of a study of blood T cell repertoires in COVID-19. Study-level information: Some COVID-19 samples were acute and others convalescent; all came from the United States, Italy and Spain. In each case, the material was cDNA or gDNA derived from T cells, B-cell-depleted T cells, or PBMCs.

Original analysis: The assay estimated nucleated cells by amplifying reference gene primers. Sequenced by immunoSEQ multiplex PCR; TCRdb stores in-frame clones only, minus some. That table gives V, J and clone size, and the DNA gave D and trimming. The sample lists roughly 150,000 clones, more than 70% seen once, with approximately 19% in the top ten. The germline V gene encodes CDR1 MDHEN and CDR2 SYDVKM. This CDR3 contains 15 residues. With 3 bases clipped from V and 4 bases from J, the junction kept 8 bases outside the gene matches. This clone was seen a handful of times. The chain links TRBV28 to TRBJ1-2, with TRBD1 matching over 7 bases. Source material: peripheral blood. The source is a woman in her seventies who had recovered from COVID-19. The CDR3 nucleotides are TGTGCCAGCAGTTTCCGGGACAGACCTTCCTATGGCTACACCTTC. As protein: CASSFRDRPSYGYTF.